The 6 T cell receptor beta chains listed next were all sequenced from one sample in a study of blood T cell repertoires in COVID-19. Clones were read by immunoSEQ multiplex PCR, and TCRdb kept only the in-frame ones, dropping some. The sample includes tens of thousands of clones, around 80% of them seen just once. Material: peripheral blood. Source of these receptors: a man in his fifties or sixties with acute or convalescent COVID-19.

This clone is medium-sized in the sample. This chain joins TRBV19 and TRBJ1-1, with TRBD1 identical over 7 bases. V shed 1 base and J 5 bases; nucleotides not matched to a gene: 7. Per germline, CDR1 LNHDA and CDR2 SQIVND (reference sequence). The CDR3 has 15 amino acids. For the CDR3, the DNA is TGTGCCAGTAGTATAGTCGGAGGGGGCTATACTGAAGCTTTCTTT. Its protein is CASSIVGGGYTEAFF.

The V and J genes are TRBV5-6 and TRBJ1-3, with 7 bases fitting TRBD1. Unmatched junction bases numbered 7, after V lost 4 bases and J lost 0 bases. Germline V gene lookup returns CDR1 SGHDT and CDR2 YYEEEE. There are 16 residues in the CDR3. In DNA form, the CDR3 reads TGTGCCAGCAGCAGCGGACAGGTTTTCTCTGGAAACACCATATATTTT. This translates into CASSSGQVFSGNTIYF. The whole variable domain, remainder taken from reference TRBV5-6 and TRBJ1-3, is DAGVTQSPTHLIKTRGQQVTLRCSPKSGHDTVSWYQQALGQGPQFIFQYYEEEERQRGNFPDRFSGHQFPNYSSELNVNALLLGDSALYLCASSSGQVFSGNTIYFGEGSWLTVV.

This sequence joins TRBV28 and TRBJ2-6; 8 nucleotides agree with TRBD1. The CDR3 totals 19 residues. Germline CDR1 is MDHEN and CDR2 is SYDVKM. After removal of 4 bases from V and 0 bases from J, the junction contained 11 bases not matched to a gene. CDR3 loop: CASSSTRPGQVSGANVLTF. CDR3 sequence (DNA): TGTGCCAGCAGTTCAACTCGACCGGGACAGGTCTCTGGGGCCAACGTCCTGACTTTC.

The V gene is TRBV4-3, the J gene TRBJ2-5; 7 nucleotides agree with TRBD1. The CDR3 runs to 15 residues. The V gene's germline CDR1 is LGHNA and CDR2 YSLEER. V was clipped by 1 base and J by 4 bases; unmatched bases: 6. CDR3 protein: CASSQARTGTETQYF. Here the CDR3 DNA reads TGCGCCAGCAGCCAAGCCAGGACAGGCACAGAGACCCAGTACTTC.

The gene calls are TRBV28 and TRBJ2-5; D possibly corresponds to TRBD1 (5 bases). The CDR3 contains 15 residues. Germline-derived CDR1 and CDR2 are MDHEN and SYDVKM. V gave up 3 bases and J gave up 2 bases, with 13 bases separating them. The CDR3 nucleotides read TGTGCCAGCAGTTTTCTGGCAGGGTATCAAGAGACCCAGTACTTC. This gives the protein CASSFLAGYQETQYF.

The chain joins TRBV3-1 (or the pseudogene TRBV3-2) to TRBJ2-5; tentative D call: TRBD1 (5 bases). The CDR3 has 15 residues. Looked up from germline, CDR1 is LGHDT and CDR2 is YNNKEL (reference sequence). Deletions cut 0 bases from V and 5 bases from J, with 13 bases between. The CDR3 loop reads CASSQDRVSGETQYF. The CDR3, as DNA: TGTGCCAGCAGCCAAGACAGGGTTAGTGGGGAGACCCAGTACTTC.